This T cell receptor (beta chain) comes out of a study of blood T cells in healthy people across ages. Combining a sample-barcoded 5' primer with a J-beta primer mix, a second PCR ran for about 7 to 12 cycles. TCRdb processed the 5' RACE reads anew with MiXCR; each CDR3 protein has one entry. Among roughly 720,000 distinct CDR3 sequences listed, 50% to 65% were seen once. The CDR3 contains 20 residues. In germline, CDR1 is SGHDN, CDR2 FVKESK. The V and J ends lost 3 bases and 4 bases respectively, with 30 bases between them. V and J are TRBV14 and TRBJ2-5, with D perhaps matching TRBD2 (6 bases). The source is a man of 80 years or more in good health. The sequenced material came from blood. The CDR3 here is CASSQPYPKDYPRSGETQYF. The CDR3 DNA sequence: TGTGCCAGCAGCCAGCCCTACCCGAAGGACTATCCCCGAAGCGGAGAGACCCAGTACTTC.